The rows below give T cell receptor beta chains drawn from one sample of a study of T cells in Graves' hyperthyroidism and ophthalmopathy. MiXCR, applied by TCRdb to the multiplex PCR reads, yields one record per CDR3 protein. Among around 620,000 distinct CDR3 sequences, 12% to 15% were seen once, and the ten largest hold about 6.6%. Source material: blood. All receptors derive from a woman younger than 35 with Graves' ophthalmopathy. The CDR3 runs from the conserved cysteine through the conserved F or W. Each record gives: V gene, clone size, J gene, D gene, CDR3 protein, CDR3 DNA. D genes are given only for firm matches. Size is stated for part of the rows, as once, few or many counts, or as a class when the clone is expanded.

TRBV9	-	TRBJ2-2	-	CASSVVGGPTGELFF	TGTGCCAGCAGCGTAGTAGGGGGACCCACCGGGGAGCTGTTTTTT
TRBV3-1	many	TRBJ1-1	-	CASSPLLNTEAFF	TGTGCCAGCAGCCCTCTACTTAACACTGAAGCTTTCTTT
TRBV12-3/TRBV12-4	many	TRBJ2-7	-	CASSPSTTFPHEQYF	TGTGCCAGCAGCCCCTCGACCACTTTCCCCCACGAGCAGTACTTC
TRBV7-2	many	TRBJ2-5	TRBD2	CASSTLLAGGEETQYF	TGTGCCAGCAGTACGCTACTAGCGGGAGGGGAAGAGACCCAGTACTTC
TRBV11-1	few	TRBJ2-1	-	CASSSRQEGMGYEQFF	TGTGCCAGCAGCTCCCGACAGGAGGGCATGGGGTATGAGCAGTTCTTC
TRBV3-1	many	TRBJ1-4	-	CASSQLNRVAEKLFF	TGTGCCAGCAGCCAATTAAACAGGGTGGCTGAAAAACTGTTTTTT
TRBV9	-	TRBJ1-6	TRBD1	CASSVGGDSNSPLHF	TGTGCCAGCAGCGTAGGTGGGGACAGTAATTCACCCCTCCACTTT
TRBV10-3	-	TRBJ1-5	-	CAISESRNYQPQHF	TGTGCCATCAGTGAGTCGAGGAATTATCAGCCCCAGCATTTT
TRBV20-1	few	TRBJ1-2	-	CSARDRGLKGHGYTF	TGCAGTGCTAGAGATCGGGGCCTTAAAGGGCATGGCTACACCTTC
TRBV6-1	many	TRBJ1-6	-	CASSPRAGPNSPLHF	TGTGCCAGCAGTCCGAGGGCAGGCCCGAATTCACCCCTCCACTTT
TRBV5-5	many	TRBJ2-7	TRBD2	CASSLRLAGGEQYF	TGTGCCAGCAGCTTGCGACTAGCGGGAGGCGAGCAGTACTTC
TRBV4-1	-	TRBJ2-5	TRBD2	CASSHPPAGTSGRIQETQYF	TGCGCCAGCAGCCATCCCCCGGCCGGGACTAGCGGGAGAATCCAAGAGACCCAGTACTTC
TRBV11-2	many	TRBJ2-7	-	CASSLALARSYEQYF	TGTGCCAGCAGCTTAGCTCTAGCGCGCTCCTACGAGCAGTACTTC
TRBV9	many	TRBJ2-1	TRBD2	CASSPRSGRSYNEQFF	TGTGCCAGCAGCCCTCGTAGCGGGAGGAGCTACAATGAGCAGTTCTTC
TRBV7-8	few	TRBJ1-3	-	CASSLSPGGGVTGNTIYF	TGTGCCAGCAGCTTAAGCCCTGGGGGGGGAGTGACGGGAAACACCATATATTTT
TRBV3-1	many	TRBJ2-3	-	CASSQSWGGGERTDTQYF	TGTGCCAGCAGCCAATCCTGGGGAGGCGGCGAGAGAACAGATACGCAGTATTTT
TRBV10-3	many	TRBJ2-7	TRBD2	CAIRVAGGILEQYF	TGTGCCATCAGGGTAGCGGGAGGTATCCTGGAGCAGTACTTC
TRBV7-3	many	TRBJ2-3	-	CASSLGGPRAGYTDTQYF	TGTGCCAGCAGCTTGGGGGGACCGCGGGCAGGGTACACAGATACGCAGTATTTT
TRBV7-9	many	TRBJ1-6	-	CASSPQRSGNSPLHF	TGTGCCAGCAGCCCCCAACGGAGCGGTAATTCACCCCTCCACTTT
TRBV28	many	TRBJ1-2	-	CASSQQGWNYGYTF	TGTGCCAGCAGTCAACAGGGTTGGAACTATGGCTACACCTTC
TRBV6-1	-	TRBJ2-1	TRBD2	CASIRLAGDAPYNEQFF	TGTGCCAGCATTCGACTAGCGGGAGACGCCCCCTACAATGAGCAGTTCTTC
TRBV20-1	many	TRBJ1-5	-	CSAMEVSNQPQHF	TGCAGTGCTATGGAAGTTAGCAATCAGCCCCAGCATTTT
TRBV20-1	-	TRBJ2-7	-	CSARDTAVTGYEQYF	TGCAGTGCTAGAGATACAGCGGTTACTGGGTACGAGCAGTACTTC
TRBV7-3	many	TRBJ2-3	TRBD2	CASSLSPSGHTDTQYF	TGTGCCAGCAGCTTATCGCCTAGCGGTCACACAGATACGCAGTATTTT
TRBV6-1	few	TRBJ1-2	-	CASRHREAGVLGFYGYTF	TGTGCCAGCAGGCACCGGGAAGCAGGGGTCCTAGGGTTCTATGGCTACACCTTC
TRBV6-1	many	TRBJ2-7	TRBD1	CASSEGQGTHEQYF	TGTGCCAGCAGCGAGGGACAGGGGACCCACGAGCAGTACTTC
TRBV28	many	TRBJ1-5	-	CASSPVDNQPQHF	TGTGCCAGCAGTCCGGTGGACAATCAGCCCCAGCATTTT
TRBV9	few	TRBJ1-1	-	CASSESITGTEAFF	TGTGCCAGCAGCGAGAGTATCACGGGGACTGAAGCTTTCTTT
TRBV19	many	TRBJ2-5	TRBD2	CASSMAGTRGETQYF	TGTGCCAGTAGTATGGCCGGGACTAGAGGAGAGACCCAGTACTTC
TRBV28	many	TRBJ2-5	TRBD1	CASSSRGSSIETQYF	TGTGCCAGCAGTTCCAGGGGGAGTTCGATTGAGACCCAGTACTTC
TRBV7-2	-	TRBJ1-5	TRBD1	CASGRGTDNQPQHF	TGTGCCAGCGGCAGAGGGACAGACAATCAGCCCCAGCATTTT
TRBV6-5	many	TRBJ1-2	-	CASSYTDGANYGYTF	TGTGCCAGCAGTTATACTGATGGAGCTAACTATGGCTACACCTTC
TRBV12-3/TRBV12-4	many	TRBJ2-7	-	CASSPRGWGYEQYF	TGTGCCAGCAGCCCAAGAGGTTGGGGATACGAGCAGTACTTC
TRBV7-2	many	TRBJ2-3	-	CASSFKVGTDTQYF	TGTGCCAGCAGCTTTAAGGTGGGCACAGATACGCAGTATTTT
TRBV6-1	many	TRBJ2-5	-	CASSEEGGRPYGETQYF	TGTGCCAGCAGTGAGGAGGGAGGTCGACCTTACGGTGAGACCCAGTACTTC
TRBV7-9	few	TRBJ2-1	-	CAYQKGGNEQFF	TGTGCCTACCAAAAGGGGGGCAATGAGCAGTTCTTC
TRBV12-5	many	TRBJ2-3	TRBD2	CASGSRTSGERRGDTQYF	TGTGCTAGTGGTTCCCGGACTAGCGGGGAGAGGCGGGGAGATACGCAGTATTTT
TRBV27	many	TRBJ2-1	-	CASSIIGNEQFF	TGTGCCAGCAGCATTATTGGCAATGAGCAGTTCTTC
TRBV7-9	few	TRBJ1-2	TRBD1	CASSLAKTGGAGYGYTF	TGTGCCAGCAGCTTAGCTAAGACAGGGGGCGCTGGCTATGGCTACACCTTC
TRBV7-2	-	TRBJ2-3	-	CASSLAWGPDTQYF	TGTGCCAGCAGCTTAGCGTGGGGGCCGGATACGCAGTATTTT
TRBV19	-	TRBJ2-7	-	CASSARGGSYEQYF	TGTGCCAGTAGTGCGAGGGGAGGTTCCTACGAGCAGTACTTC
TRBV10-2	few	TRBJ2-1	-	CASNRGYGGGIGEQFF	TGCGCCAGCAACAGGGGGTATGGGGGAGGGATAGGGGAGCAGTTCTTC
TRBV12-3/TRBV12-4	once	TRBJ2-1	TRBD2	CASSLGGSMYNEQFF	TGTGCCAGCAGTTTAGGCGGGAGCATGTACAATGAGCAGTTCTTC
TRBV27	many	TRBJ1-1	TRBD1	CASSLYRTGDTEAFF	TGTGCCAGCAGTTTATATAGGACAGGAGACACTGAAGCTTTCTTT
TRBV6-1	many	TRBJ1-2	-	CASRPTPSWAYGYTF	TGTGCCAGCAGACCGACGCCATCTTGGGCCTATGGCTACACCTTC
TRBV2	many	TRBJ2-7	-	CASSPSRYEQYF	TGTGCCAGCAGTCCTAGTAGATACGAGCAGTACTTC
TRBV30	few	TRBJ1-4	TRBD1	CAWTGGATNEKLFF	TGTGCCTGGACAGGGGGGGCAACTAATGAAAAACTGTTTTTT
TRBV19	many	TRBJ2-3	-	CAASPGSGSPSTDTQYF	TGTGCCGCTTCCCCCGGCTCAGGGTCCCCTAGCACAGATACGCAGTATTTT
TRBV3-1	many	TRBJ2-2	-	CASSPRSTGELFF	TGTGCCAGCAGCCCTCGGTCCACCGGGGAGCTGTTTTTT
TRBV20-1	-	TRBJ2-7	TRBD2	CSARDQWTSVYEQYF	TGCAGTGCTAGAGATCAATGGACTAGCGTATACGAGCAGTACTTC
TRBV27	-	TRBJ2-1	-	CASSSLAEQFF	TGTGCCAGCAGTAGCCTGGCTGAGCAGTTCTTC
TRBV11-2	many	TRBJ2-3	TRBD2	CAVPSGSTDTQYF	TGTGCCGTTCCTAGCGGGAGTACAGATACGCAGTATTTT
TRBV6-1	many	TRBJ2-7	-	CASISEGRYEQYF	TGTGCCAGCATCTCCGAGGGTCGGTACGAGCAGTACTTC
TRBV28	once	TRBJ1-4	-	CANRMGRENEKLSF	TGTGCCAACAGGATGGGACGCGAGAATGAAAAACTGTCTTTT
TRBV4-2	-	TRBJ2-5	-	CASSQDRMGLETQYF	TGTGCCAGCAGCCAAGATCGAATGGGTTTAGAGACCCAGTACTTC
TRBV19	-	TRBJ2-3	-	CASSLLIGNGEDTQYF	TGTGCCAGTAGTCTTTTAATTGGGAACGGGGAGGATACGCAGTATTTT
TRBV19	few	TRBJ1-5	-	CASSTHSGVRDQPQHF	TGTGCCAGTAGTACACACTCAGGGGTACGCGATCAGCCCCAGCATTTT